A single sample gave rise to the 10 T cell receptor beta chains below, sequenced in a study of PD-1 blockade in classical Hodgkin lymphoma. Here immunoSEQ multiplex PCR was the method, and the copy in TCRdb shows in-frame clones only, minus some. The data contain 70,000 or so clones, 70% to 80% of them seen just once; the ten biggest clones take up about 9.1%. Brentuximab vedotin exposure varied, and every patient relapsed after autologous stem cell transplantation. Here the sequenced sample was peripheral blood mononuclear cells (PBMCs), taken before the second cycle of nivolumab. These TCRs come from a human donor with classical Hodgkin lymphoma.

This clone has more than one count but fewer than ten. The chain is built from TRBV19 and TRBJ1-6; 7 nucleotides agree with TRBD1. CDR1 and CDR2 from the germline V gene are LNHDA and SQIVND (reference sequence). The CDR3 runs 13 residues. Losses at the gene ends were 7 bases for V and 11 bases for J; bases not matched to a gene: 8. The CDR3 sequence is CASTPGGLAPLHF. The CDR3, as DNA: TGTGCCAGTACCCCAGGGGGGTTGGCACCCCTCCACTTT.

This clone was seen a few times. The rearrangement uses TRBV28 and TRBJ2-3; D uncertain. The germline V gene has CDR1 MDHEN and CDR2 SYDVKM. Deletions cut 4 bases from V and 1 base from J, with 18 bases between. The CDR3 consists of 17 residues. This CDR3 is CASSSIPWGFGTDTQYF. DNA for the CDR3: TGTGCCAGCAGTTCGATACCCTGGGGATTCGGCACAGATACGCAGTATTTT.

The rearrangement links TRBV9 to TRBJ2-3; the D gene is possibly TRBD1 (6 bases). From germline, CDR1 is SGDLS and CDR2 YYNGEE. V was trimmed by 4 bases and J by 5 bases, leaving 14 bases between them. The CDR3 runs 14 residues. Here the CDR3 DNA reads TGTGCCAGCAGCCCTTTCGAGGGGGTAGATACGCAGTATTTT. This encodes CASSPFEGVDTQYF.

The chain has TRBV7-6 and TRBJ2-7, with D perhaps matching TRBD1 or TRBD2 (5 bases each). CDR3 length equals 15 residues. Germline assignment: CDR1 SGHVS and CDR2 FNYEAQ. V lost 1 base and J lost 1, with 11 bases in between. This chain's CDR3 is CASSLGGGGSYEQYF. The DNA of the CDR3 is TGTGCCAGCAGCTTAGGGGGTGGGGGATCCTACGAGCAGTACTTC.

The chain links TRBV2 to TRBJ1-1; TRBD1 might be the D (6 bases). Germline V gene lookup returns CDR1 SNHLY and CDR2 FYNNEI. The CDR3 covers 14 residues. Trimming pared 6 bases from V and 1 base from J, leaving 12 bases between. CDR3 in amino acids: CASRRQERNTEAFF. DNA of the CDR3: TGTGCCAGCAGGAGACAGGAGAGGAACACTGAAGCTTTCTTT.

CDR3 residues: CASSESGRVASYEQYF. The CDR3 nucleotides are TGTGCCAGCAGTGAAAGTGGCAGGGTGGCCTCCTACGAGCAGTACTTC. The J gene is TRBJ2-7, the V gene TRBV6-1, with D tentatively TRBD1 (5 bases). Germline CDR1 reads MNHNS; CDR2 reads SASEGT. Trimming pared 2 bases from V and 0 bases from J, leaving 14 bases between. The CDR3 is made up of 16 amino acids.

This chain connects TRBV19 to TRBJ1-2; the D is unclear. Germline V gene data show CDR1 as LNHDA and CDR2 as SQIVND (reference sequence). Trimming removed 5 bases at V and 8 bases at J, with 24 bases between. The CDR3 is 16 amino acids. DNA for the CDR3: TGTGCCAGTAGTTCCCGGACGGCCGTCGGGTCTGGAGGCTACACCTTC. Amino acids: CASSSRTAVGSGGYTF.

This clone was seen more than once but under ten times. The genes are TRBV19 and TRBJ1-6, with D uncertain. The V gene lost 0 bases and the J gene lost 11 bases, with 11 bases spanning the gap. Germline V gene data show CDR1 as LNHDA and CDR2 as SQIVND (reference sequence). This CDR3 has 14 residues. Here the CDR3 DNA reads TGTGCCAGTAGTATAGATCCAAATGGCACACCCCTCCACTTT. The encoded protein is CASSIDPNGTPLHF.

This sequence joins TRBV19 and TRBJ2-7; D gene ambiguous. V shed 5 bases and J shed 4 bases, with 12 bases lying between them. CDR3 length equals 13 residues. The germline gives CDR1 LNHDA, CDR2 SQIVND (reference sequence). CDR3 protein: CASSPPFSYEQYF. In nucleotides, the CDR3 is TGTGCCAGTAGTCCCCCTTTTTCTTACGAGCAGTACTTC.

This clone was counted between two and nine times. The rearrangement joins TRBV13 to TRBJ1-1; 7 positions match TRBD1. The germline CDR1 and CDR2 sequences are PRHDT and FYEKMQ (reference sequence). The CDR3 has 12 amino acids. V was clipped by 0 bases and J by 13 bases; unmatched bases: 5. This CDR3 reads CASSLGAGGYFF. CDR3 DNA: TGTGCCAGCAGCTTAGGGGCAGGGGGGTATTTCTTT. The complete variable domain, with remaining parts taken from reference TRBV13 and TRBJ1-1, reads AAGVIQSPRHLIKEKRETATLKCYPIPRHDTVYWYQQGPGQDPQFLISFYEKMQSDKGSIPDRFSAQQFSDYHSELNMSSLELGDSALYFCASSLGAGGYFFGQGTRLTVV.